This TCR beta chain was obtained from a study of blood T cell repertoires in COVID-19. Study-wide context: Sites in the United States, Italy and Spain provided acute and convalescent COVID-19 samples. Sources were T cells, B-cell-depleted T cells, or PBMCs; the material itself was cDNA or gDNA.

The CDR3 is 15 residues long. Germline lookup yields CDR1 SGHTA and CDR2 FQGNSA. Trimming removed 5 bases at V and 7 bases at J, with 18 bases between. This clone was recorded a few times. In the source study's methods: Scientists estimated how many nucleated cells there were by amplifying reference gene primers. Method: immunoSEQ multiplex PCR; TCRdb's copy keeps in-frame clones and lacks some. From that table come the V and J calls and clone size; the DNA was used to work out D and trimming. Of over 250,000 clones in the sample, roughly 85% are singletons; the top ten hold over 8.5%. Sequenced input: peripheral blood. The chain is built from TRBV7-2 and TRBJ1-5, with D perhaps matching TRBD1 (6 bases). This TCR was recovered from a woman between 50 and 59 years old who had recovered from COVID-19. CDR3 protein: CASSPQMNRAQPQHF. CDR3 DNA sequence: TGTGCCAGCAGCCCCCAAATGAACAGGGCACAGCCCCAGCATTTT.